These T cell receptor beta chains were read from a single sample in a study of cytomegalovirus exposure and HLA in healthy donors. TCRdb's table, derived via immunoSEQ multiplex PCR, lists solely in-frame clones and lacks some. Of about 160,000 clones listed, approximately 86% are singletons. Sequencing input: PBMCs. The origin of the receptors is a woman aged 18-29 years in good health and CMV-seronegative. CDR3s include the opening cysteine and the closing phenylalanine or tryptophan. The order of the fields is clone size, V gene, J gene, D gene, CDR3 DNA, CDR3 protein. The D gene is left open where the match is weak. Some rows mark clone size as missing; the rest say once, few, many or name a class of expanded clone.

.	TRBV12-5	TRBJ2-7	TRBD1	TGTGCTAGTGCCGGGACAGTTCGGGAGCAGTACTTC	CASAGTVREQYF
.	TRBV30	TRBJ1-3	.	TGTGCCTGTACGGGGGTGGGAAAAGGAAACACCATATATTTT	CACTGVGKGNTIYF
.	TRBV5-6	TRBJ2-1	TRBD2	TGTGCCAGCAGTTTCGGACTAGCGGGCCGGAATGAGCAGTTCTTC	CASSFGLAGRNEQFF
.	TRBV28	TRBJ1-6	TRBD1	TGTGCCAGCAGTCAAGGGGCAGGGGGTAATTCACCCCTCCACTTT	CASSQGAGGNSPLHF
.	TRBV29-1	TRBJ2-1	.	TGCAGCGTTGAGACAGGTCCCGCCGGGGAGCAGTTCTTC	CSVETGPAGEQFF
.	TRBV13	TRBJ2-3	.	TGTGCCAGCAGCTTAGGCGGTGAGACAGATACGCAGTATTTT	CASSLGGETDTQYF
.	TRBV19	TRBJ1-1	.	TGTGCCAGTAGTTCCACCCCCTCGGGGTTGAACACTGAAGCTTTCTTT	CASSSTPSGLNTEAFF
.	TRBV10-3	TRBJ1-2	.	TGTGCCATCAGTGGGGGGGGAGTCTATGGCTACACCTTC	CAISGGGVYGYTF
.	TRBV28	TRBJ2-7	.	TGTGTCAGCAGTTTAGTTCGTTACGAGCAGTACTTC	CVSSLVRYEQYF
.	TRBV6-5	TRBJ1-1	.	TGTGCCAGCCGTGTCAGTAGGGGGACTGAAGCTTTCTTT	CASRVSRGTEAFF
.	TRBV7-8	TRBJ1-1	.	TGTGCCAGCAGCTTTTCCCGCGGGTCAGCTGAAGCTTTCTTT	CASSFSRGSAEAFF
.	TRBV25-1	TRBJ1-6	.	TGTGCCAGCAGTGAATACGGTGGTGCACCCCTCCACTTT	CASSEYGGAPLHF
.	TRBV10-3	TRBJ2-1	TRBD2	TGTGCCATCAGTGAAACTAGCGGGGGGAACTACAATGAGCAGTTCTTC	CAISETSGGNYNEQFF
few	TRBV14	TRBJ2-7	.	TGTGCCAGCAGCCAAGCCCAGCGTTCTCAGACCTACGAGCAGTACTTC	CASSQAQRSQTYEQYF
.	TRBV11-1	TRBJ1-4	.	TGTGCCAGCAGCCGCAGACAAGCTAATGAAAAACTGTTTTTT	CASSRRQANEKLFF
.	TRBV6-6	TRBJ1-4	TRBD1	TGTGCCAGCAGTGCGCCCGGGACAGCTAATGAAAAACTGTTTTTT	CASSAPGTANEKLFF
.	TRBV6-5	TRBJ1-2	TRBD1	TGTGCCAGCACCTCCGGGACAGACCCATACGGCTACCCCTTC	CASTSGTDPYGYPF
.	TRBV5-4	TRBJ1-2	TRBD1	TGTGCCAGCAGCTGGCCGGGACAGGGCCTAGATGGCTACACCTTC	CASSWPGQGLDGYTF
.	TRBV19	TRBJ2-7	TRBD2	TGTGCCAGTAGTACTCTAGCGGGAGCCTACGAGCAGTACTTC	CASSTLAGAYEQYF
.	TRBV28	TRBJ2-3	TRBD1	TGTGCCAGCAGTTTTCCCCAGGGGGCCCGAGATACGCAGTATTTT	CASSFPQGARDTQYF
.	TRBV6-6	TRBJ1-2	TRBD1	TGTGCCAGCAACGCCCTAGGACAGGGGGCCTATGGCTACACCTTC	CASNALGQGAYGYTF
.	TRBV28	TRBJ1-2	TRBD1	TGTGCCAGCCTTATGAGGACAGGGCTGGGCTACACCTTC	CASLMRTGLGYTF
.	TRBV28	TRBJ2-3	.	TGTGCCAGCAGTTTAGCCCGATTCCTAACAGATACGCAGTATTTT	CASSLARFLTDTQYF
.	TRBV5-4	TRBJ1-6	.	TGTGCCACTTCCCCTCCTAGCACCTATAATTCACCCCTCCACTTT	CATSPPSTYNSPLHF
.	TRBV6-5	TRBJ1-2	.	TGTGCCAGCAGTTCCCTAAAACAGGGCTATGGCTACACCTTC	CASSSLKQGYGYTF
.	TRBV7-2	TRBJ1-1	.	TGTGCCAGCAGCTTCCCCCCGAGGAACACTGAAGCTTTCTTT	CASSFPPRNTEAFF
.	TRBV5-1	TRBJ1-2	TRBD1	TGCGCCAGCAGCCATGGGACAGGGGAGAATGGCTACACCTTC	CASSHGTGENGYTF
.	TRBV2	TRBJ2-4	TRBD2	TGTGCCAGCTCTAGCGGGGGGGCTGAGGGAAACATTCAGTACTTC	CASSSGGAEGNIQYF
.	TRBV28	TRBJ1-3	.	TGTGCCAGCAGTTTCAGAGGGCCTGGAAACACCATATATTTT	CASSFRGPGNTIYF
.	TRBV5-1	TRBJ1-1	.	TGCGCCAGCAGCTTCGGAGCTAAACGGGACACTGAAGCTTTCTTT	CASSFGAKRDTEAFF
.	TRBV4-1	TRBJ2-7	TRBD2	TGCGCCAGCAGCCAAAAAGGAGGAGGCGGGAGAGCCTACGAGCAGTACTTC	CASSQKGGGGRAYEQYF
.	TRBV27	TRBJ2-7	TRBD1	TGTGCCAGCACTCTATTTCAGGGGGCCTACGAGCAGTACTTC	CASTLFQGAYEQYF
.	TRBV5-1	TRBJ2-5	TRBD2	TGCGCCAGCAGCCCGCGACTAGCGGGCCAAGAGACCCAGTACTTC	CASSPRLAGQETQYF
once	TRBV6-5	TRBJ2-1	TRBD2	TGTGCCAGCAGCGCACTAGCGGGGGGGTACAATGAGCAGTTCTTC	CASSALAGGYNEQFF
few	TRBV10-3	TRBJ2-7	TRBD2	TGTGCCATCAGTGCGTCGGGAGGGGCCTACGAGCAGTACTTC	CAISASGGAYEQYF
.	TRBV9	TRBJ2-3	.	TGTGCCAGCAGCGTTAGCCTCCCTAGCACAGATACGCAGTATTTT	CASSVSLPSTDTQYF
.	TRBV5-6	TRBJ2-1	.	TGTGCCAGCACCCTCGCGTGGAATGAGCAGTTCTTC	CASTLAWNEQFF
.	TRBV7-9	TRBJ2-2	.	TGTGCCAGCAGCTTATTTGGAGGCACCGGGGAGCTGTTTTTT	CASSLFGGTGELFF
.	TRBV10-3	TRBJ1-5	.	TGTGCCAACGGGCCGGGGGGGGACCAGCCCCAGCATTTT	CANGPGGDQPQHF
.	TRBV6-5	TRBJ1-1	.	TGTGCCAGCCACCGCCTGGGGGGAGGGTCCCCTGAAGCTTTCTTT	CASHRLGGGSPEAFF
.	TRBV6-5	TRBJ1-4	.	TGTGCCAGCAGTACGGTAGGGGGATCTAATGAAAAACTGTTTTTT	CASSTVGGSNEKLFF
.	TRBV28	TRBJ1-3	.	TGTGCCAGCAGCCTTCCAGGGACTGGAAACACCATATATTTT	CASSLPGTGNTIYF
few	TRBV7-2	TRBJ2-1	.	TGTGCCAGCAGCTTAGCACTAGCCTACAATGAGCAGTTCTTC	CASSLALAYNEQFF
.	TRBV6-5	TRBJ2-7	.	TGTGCCAGCAGTTACGATCGGGGTAGGAACGAGCAGTACTTC	CASSYDRGRNEQYF
few	TRBV5-1	TRBJ2-1	.	TGCGCCAGCAGCGACCCGACTAGTTACAATGAGCAGTTCTTC	CASSDPTSYNEQFF
.	TRBV5-4	TRBJ1-2	TRBD1	TGTGCCAGCAGCCGACAGGGGGAACACTATGGCTACACCTTC	CASSRQGEHYGYTF
once	TRBV11-2	TRBJ2-3	TRBD2	TGTGCCAGCAGCTTACGCGGCGGGGGGAGCACAGATACGCAGTATTTT	CASSLRGGGSTDTQYF
.	TRBV5-4	TRBJ2-2	TRBD2	TGTGCCAGCAGCGCTAGGACTAGCAGTCAAGCCGGGGAGCTGTTTTTT	CASSARTSSQAGELFF
.	TRBV28	TRBJ1-1	TRBD1	TGTGCCAGCAGGGGGCATGGACAGGGGGCTTCTGAAGCTTTCTTT	CASRGHGQGASEAFF
.	TRBV19	TRBJ2-6	.	TGTGCCAGTAGTAACCGGACCTGGGGCTCATCTGGGGCCAACGTCCTGACTTTC	CASSNRTWGSSGANVLTF
.	TRBV11-2	TRBJ1-4	.	TGTGCCAGCAGCCCCCTGCGGCCGGGAGGGAATGAAAAACTGTTTTTT	CASSPLRPGGNEKLFF
.	TRBV11-2	TRBJ1-5	TRBD1	TGTGCCAGCAGCCTAGGGGGCAGTAGCAATCAGCCCCAGCATTTT	CASSLGGSSNQPQHF
.	TRBV29-1	TRBJ2-1	.	TGCAGCGTTGGGACAAATGATTGGAATGAGCAGTTCTTC	CSVGTNDWNEQFF
.	TRBV7-7	TRBJ2-1	TRBD2	TGTGCTAGCAGCTTGGGACTAGCGGCCAACAATGAGCAGTTCTTC	CASSLGLAANNEQFF
.	TRBV9	TRBJ2-1	.	TGTGCCAGCAGCGTAGAAGGGGCCCCCTCCTACAATGAGCAGTTCTTC	CASSVEGAPSYNEQFF